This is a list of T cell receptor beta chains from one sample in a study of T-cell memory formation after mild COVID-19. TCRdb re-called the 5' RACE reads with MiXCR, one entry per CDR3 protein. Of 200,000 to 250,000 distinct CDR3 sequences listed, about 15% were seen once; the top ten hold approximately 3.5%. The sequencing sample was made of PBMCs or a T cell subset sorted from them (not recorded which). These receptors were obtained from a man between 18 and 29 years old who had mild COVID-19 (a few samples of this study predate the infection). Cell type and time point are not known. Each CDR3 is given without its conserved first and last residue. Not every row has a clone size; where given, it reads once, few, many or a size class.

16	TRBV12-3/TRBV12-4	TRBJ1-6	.	ASSGGTAADSYNSPLH
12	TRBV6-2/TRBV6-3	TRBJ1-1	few	ASSFNMGDTEAF
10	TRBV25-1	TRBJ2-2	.	ASRDFLGELF
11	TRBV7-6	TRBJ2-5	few	ASSFLRGETQY
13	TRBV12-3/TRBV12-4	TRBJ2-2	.	ASRTPARAGGELF
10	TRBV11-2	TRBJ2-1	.	AIVLGLHEQF
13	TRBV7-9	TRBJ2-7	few	ASSLVRGGSYEQY
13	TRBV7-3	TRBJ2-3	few	ASSLTSPPTDTQY
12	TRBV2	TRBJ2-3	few	ASIRSFLTDTQY
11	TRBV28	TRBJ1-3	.	ASSLFGRDTIY
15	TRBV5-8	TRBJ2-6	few	ASSPGTPDSGANVLT
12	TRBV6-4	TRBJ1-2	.	ASSESQGAGGYT
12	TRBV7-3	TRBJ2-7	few	ASSPGLRPYEQY
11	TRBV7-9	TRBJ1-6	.	ASSGATDSPLH
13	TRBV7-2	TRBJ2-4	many	ASSLSTGNKNIQY
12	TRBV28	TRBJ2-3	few	ASGSTRTADTQY
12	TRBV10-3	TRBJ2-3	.	AISAGTSTDTQY
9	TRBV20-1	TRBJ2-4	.	SVYSSNIQY
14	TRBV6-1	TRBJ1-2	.	ASIPGRGLFNYGYT
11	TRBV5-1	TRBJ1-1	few	ASSSSGDTEAF
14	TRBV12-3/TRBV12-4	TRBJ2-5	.	ASSLDEGAGEETQY
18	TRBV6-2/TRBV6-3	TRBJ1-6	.	ASTKIRGQTTSSYNSPLH
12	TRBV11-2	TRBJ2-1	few	ASSKGGGVDEQF
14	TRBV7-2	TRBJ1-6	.	ASSLDRGVDNSPLH
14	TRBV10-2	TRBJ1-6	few	ASTGRTGPDNSPLH
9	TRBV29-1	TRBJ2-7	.	SVRTGYEQY
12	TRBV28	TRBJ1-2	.	ASVGGGSQHGYT
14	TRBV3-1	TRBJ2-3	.	ASSHLAGGTTDTQY
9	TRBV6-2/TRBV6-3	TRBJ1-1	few	ASTGYTEAF
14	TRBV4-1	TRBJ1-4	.	ASRQTRGRQPEKLF
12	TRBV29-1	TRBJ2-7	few	SVGWEYEDYEQY
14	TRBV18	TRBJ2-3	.	ASSPPSGSSTDTQY
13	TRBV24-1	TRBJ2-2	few	ATSGTRANTGELF
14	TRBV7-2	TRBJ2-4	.	ASSLERHRAKNIQY
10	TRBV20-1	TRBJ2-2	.	SARQGAGELF
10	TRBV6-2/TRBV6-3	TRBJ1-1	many	ASRGLGGEAF
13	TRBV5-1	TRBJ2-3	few	ASSLGNSAWDTQY
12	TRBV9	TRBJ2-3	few	ASSGTDFTDTQY
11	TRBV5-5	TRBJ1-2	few	ASSRGQASGYT
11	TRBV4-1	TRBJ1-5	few	ASSQRDNQPQH
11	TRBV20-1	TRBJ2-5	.	SANMGQKETQY
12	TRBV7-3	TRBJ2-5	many	ASSLNAGRETQY
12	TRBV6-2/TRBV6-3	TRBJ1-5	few	ASSPQNEIQPQH
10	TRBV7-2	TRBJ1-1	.	ASSLAYTEAF
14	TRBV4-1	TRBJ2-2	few	ASSLGAGQGTGELF
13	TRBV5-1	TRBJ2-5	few	ASSLGPQGRETQY
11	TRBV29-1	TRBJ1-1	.	SARGQGGTEAF
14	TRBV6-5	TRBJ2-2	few	ASHLMFPSGTGELF
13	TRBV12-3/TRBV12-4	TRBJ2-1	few	ASRGDRGSYNEQF
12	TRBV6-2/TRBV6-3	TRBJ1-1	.	ASSPGGSNTEAF
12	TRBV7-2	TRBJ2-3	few	ASSFDAGTDTQY
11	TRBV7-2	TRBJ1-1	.	ASSSPGQSQAF
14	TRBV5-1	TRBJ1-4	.	ASSLGPGDRAEKLF
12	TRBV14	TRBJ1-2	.	ASSQALRGRGYT
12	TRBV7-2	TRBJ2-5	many	ASRAAEGRETQY